One and the same sample provided the 22 T cell receptor beta chains below, sequenced in a study of vaccination effects on CD4 cells after COVID-19. Their cognate antigens are unknown. Here immunoSEQ multiplex PCR was the method, and the copy in TCRdb shows in-frame clones only, minus some. The table shows some 65,000 clones, with 70% to 80% occurring only once. ViraFEST used viral peptide pools to expand antigen-specific CD4+ T cells before sequencing. Scientists isolated CD4+ T cells after a roughly 10-day culture period ended. Each vaccine recipient was nucleocapsid antibody negative and had no prior SARS-CoV-2 infection. This material consisted of CD4+ T cells from PBMCs cultured with HCoV-NL63 spike peptides, taken before COVID-19 vaccination. The receptors come from a human donor who received a COVID-19 vaccine.

CDR3 loop: CASSVGPLAYYEQYV. As DNA, the CDR3 is TGCGCCAGCAGCGTCGGACCCTTGGCTTATTACGAGCAGTACGTC. V gene TRBV5-1 combines with J gene TRBJ2-7; D not certain. This CDR3 is 15 amino acids long. Germline V gene data show CDR1 as SGHRS and CDR2 as YFSETQ. Trimming left V 4 bases short and J 4 bases short, with 18 bases between.

The chain carries TRBV5-1 and TRBJ2-4, with 8 bases that match TRBD2. From germline, CDR1 is SGHRS and CDR2 YFSETQ. V lost 1 base to trimming and J lost 2 bases; unmatched junction nucleotides: 8. The CDR3 totals 17 residues. CDR3 nucleotides: TGCGCCAGCAGCTTGTCGCAGCGGGGGAGTACCAAAAACATTCAGTACTTC. Its protein product is CASSLSQRGSTKNIQYF.

This clone was seen a few times. The chain combines TRBV5-1 with TRBJ2-1; D is perhaps TRBD1 (6 bases). The CDR3 runs 13 residues. Per germline, CDR1 SGHRS and CDR2 YFSETQ. The ends were cut back, 5 bases at V and 10 bases at J, with 16 bases in the middle. Here the CDR3 DNA reads TGCGCCAGCAGTTTCACAGGGAATCGGGAGCAGTTCTTC. It specifies CASSFTGNREQFF.

The chain recombines TRBV9 with TRBJ2-2, with D possibly being TRBD2 (7 bases). CDR3 length: 16 residues. Germline CDR1 SGDLS, CDR2 YYNGEE. V gave up 0 bases and J gave up 7 bases, with 16 bases separating them. The chain's CDR3 is CASSVARGPYNGELFF. The CDR3 DNA reads as TGTGCCAGCAGCGTAGCGCGGGGGCCGTATAACGGGGAGCTGTTTTTT.

CDR3 DNA sequence: TGTGCCAGCAGCATTGGGATGGGGGAGCAGTACGTC. Its protein is CASSIGMGEQYV. The J gene is TRBJ2-7, the V gene TRBV5-6; D gene unclear. Germline CDR1 SGHDT, CDR2 YYEEEE. V lost 4 bases to trimming and J lost 7 bases, with 12 bases between them. The CDR3 totals 12 residues.

V is TRBV10-1 and J is TRBJ2-4, with a possible D match to TRBD1 (5 bases). This CDR3 has 16 amino acids. Germline CDR1 and CDR2: WNHNN and SYGVQD (reference sequence). V was shortened by 0 bases and J by 7 bases, with 16 bases between the two germline ends. CDR3 bases: TGCGCCAGCAGTGAGTCGAACGTGGCAGGGCTTAACATTCAGTACTTC. This gives the protein CASSESNVAGLNIQYF.

The gene calls are TRBV29-1 and TRBJ2-5; D not resolved. With 0 bases removed from V and 0 bases from J, the gap between germline ends came to 2 bases. Germline V CDR1 and CDR2: SQVTM, ANQGSEA. CDR3 length: 12 amino acids. CDR3 sequence: CSVEDNQETQYF. CDR3 sequence (DNA): TGCAGCGTTGAAGACAACCAAGAGACCCAGTACTTC.

This clone is a singleton in its sample. This chain joins TRBV4-1 and TRBJ1-2; 8 nucleotides match TRBD1. Germline V lookup: CDR1 MGHRA, CDR2 YSYEKL. The CDR3 is made up of 14 amino acids. Trimming took 1 base from V and 4 from J; bases not matched to a gene: 2. CDR3 amino acids: CASSQGTGTYGYTF. DNA for the CDR3: TGCGCCAGCAGCCAAGGGACAGGGACCTATGGCTACACCTTC.

This chain links TRBV21-1 with TRBJ1-4. TRBV21-1 is flagged as a pseudogene. The CDR3 extends over 10 amino acids. The CDR3, as DNA: TGTGCCAGCAGGAATGAAAAACTGTTTTTT. Its translation is CASRNEKLFF.

This chain links TRBV2 with TRBJ2-3; possible D gene TRBD1, 6 bases. CDR1 and CDR2 from the germline V gene are SNHLY and FYNNEI. The CDR3 covers 16 residues. The germline V and J ends were trimmed by 7 bases and 4 bases, with 21 bases remaining between them. The CDR3 DNA follows: TGTGCCAGCAACTTCCGAGGGGCAGGGGAGTCAGATACGCAGTATTTT. Its protein product is CASNFRGAGESDTQYF. Full variable domain (outside the CDR3, taken from reference TRBV2 and TRBJ2-3): EPEVTQTPSHQVTQMGQEVILRCVPISNHLYFYWYRQILGQKVEFLVSFYNNEISEKSEIFDDQFSVERPDGSNFTLKIRSTKLEDSAMYFCASNFRGAGESDTQYFGPGTRLTVL.

This clone has just a few counts. The chain carries TRBV5-6 and TRBJ2-6; a weak D match, TRBD2 (5 bases). The germline V gene has CDR1 SGHDT and CDR2 YYEEEE. CDR3 length: 15 amino acids. Between the trimmed V and J ends, which lost 0 bases and 2 bases, there was a span of 6 bases. The CDR3 spells CASSLERAGANVLTF. CDR3 nucleotide sequence: TGTGCCAGCAGCTTGGAGAGGGCTGGGGCCAACGTCCTGACTTTC.

This chain joins TRBV20-1 and TRBJ2-4; no clear D gene. The germline V and J ends were trimmed by 2 bases and 7 bases, with 3 bases remaining between them. Germline-derived CDR1 and CDR2 are DFQATT and SNEGSKA (reference sequence). The CDR3 runs 10 residues. As DNA, the CDR3 is TGCAGTGCTAGATCCAACATTCAGTACTTC. This gives the protein CSARSNIQYF.

The genes are TRBV5-5 and TRBJ1-4; D call uncertain. The CDR3 length is 14 residues. Trimming took 4 bases from V and 8 from J, leaving 15 bases between them. Germline values: CDR1 SGHKS, CDR2 YYEKEE (reference sequence). The CDR3, as DNA: TGTGCCAGCAGCCATCTTCGGACGGACGAAAAACTGTTTTTT. Its translation is CASSHLRTDEKLFF.

This chain connects TRBV12-3 or TRBV12-4 to TRBJ1-5; D is unresolved. This CDR3 contains 13 residues. V lost 5 bases and J lost 4, with 9 bases in between. Here the CDR3 reads CASSLPGNQPQHF. CDR3 sequence (DNA): TGTGCCAGCAGTCTGCCTGGGAATCAGCCCCAGCATTTT.

This clone has a handful of counts. The V and J genes are TRBV5-1 and TRBJ1-2; D is undetermined. Germline values: CDR1 SGHRS, CDR2 YFSETQ. The CDR3 is 13 amino acids. Trimming took off 1 base at V and 4 bases at J, with 8 bases between the two ends. CDR3 protein: CASSLWESYGYTF. For the CDR3, the DNA is TGCGCCAGCAGCTTGTGGGAGTCCTATGGCTACACCTTC.

This chain uses TRBV4-1 with TRBJ2-5; tentatively, D is TRBD1 (5 bases). The CDR3 contains 14 residues. CDR1 is MGHRA and CDR2 is YSYEKL in the germline V gene. Trimming stripped 1 base from V and 5 bases from J, with 11 bases between. CDR3 in amino acids: CASSQGGQGETQYF. The DNA for the CDR3 is TGCGCCAGCAGCCAAGGGGGCCAGGGCGAGACCCAGTACTTC.

The chain joins TRBV5-6 to TRBJ2-5; weak D call: TRBD1 (5 bases). The CDR3 extends over 14 amino acids. Trimming pared 4 bases from V and 7 bases from J, leaving 17 bases between. Germline lookup yields CDR1 SGHDT and CDR2 YYEEEE. DNA for the CDR3: TGTGCCAGCAGCCAAGGGGCACAGTGGGGGACCCAGTACTTC. Its protein product is CASSQGAQWGTQYF.

The V call is TRBV3-1 (or the pseudogene TRBV3-2), the J call TRBJ1-2, with no clear D. This CDR3 spans 11 amino acids. Deletions cut 11 bases from V and 5 bases from J, with 12 bases between. Germline CDR1 and CDR2: LGHDT and YNNKEL (reference sequence). The chain's CDR3 is CAHEASYGYTF. CDR3 DNA sequence: TGTGCCCACGAGGCGTCTTATGGCTACACCTTC.

The V gene is TRBV5-1, the J gene TRBJ1-1; 12 bases are a match to TRBD1. CDR3 length: 16 amino acids. The germline CDR1 and CDR2 sequences are SGHRS and YFSETQ. Trimming cost V 2 bases and J 4 bases; bases outside gene matches: 6. The CDR3 nucleotides are TGCGCCAGCAGCTTCGGGACAGGGGGCTTGGGCACTGAAGCTTTCTTT. It specifies CASSFGTGGLGTEAFF.

The chain carries TRBV27 and TRBJ1-2; D ambiguous. Germline V gene lookup returns CDR1 MNHEY and CDR2 SMNVEV (reference sequence). V gave up 4 bases and J gave up 5 bases, with 14 bases separating them. The CDR3 totals 14 residues. CDR3 residues: CASSSLGSSYGYTF. DNA of the CDR3: TGTGCCAGCAGTTCCCTGGGGAGCTCGTATGGCTACACCTTC.

This clone was counted only a few times. The chain is built from TRBV7-3 and TRBJ2-7; tentative D call: TRBD1 (7 bases). V lost 5 bases and J lost 2, with 13 bases in between. The CDR3 is 14 amino acids. Germline V CDR1 and CDR2: SGHTA, FQGTGA. The CDR3 spells CASSRGDSAYEQYV. The CDR3, as DNA: TGTGCCAGCAGCCGCGGGGACAGCGCCTACGAGCAGTACGTC.

This clone has more than one count but fewer than ten. The chain has TRBV19 and TRBJ1-4, with a possible D match to TRBD1 (6 bases). CDR1 and CDR2 from the germline V gene are LNHDA and SQIVND (reference sequence). The CDR3 totals 14 residues. V was cut by 9 bases and J by 8 bases, with 19 bases left in between. DNA of the CDR3: TGTGCCAGCACAAAGGGGACATTAGGAGAAAAACTGTTTTTT. Protein sequence: CASTKGTLGEKLFF.